The 5 T cell receptor beta chains given below trace back to one sample, sequenced in a study of Graves' ophthalmopathy and Graves' hyperthyroidism. The TCR beta CDR3 regions underwent amplification from RNA transcripts. Second-round multiplex PCR came after first-round RT-PCR with HTBI primers. TCRdb reanalysed the multiplex PCR reads using MiXCR and keeps one entry per CDR3 protein. The profile shows a few hundred thousand distinct CDR3 sequences, 15% to 20% of them singletons. Sequenced material: peripheral blood. The origin of the receptors is an adult woman with stable Graves' hyperthyroidism.

J is TRBJ2-7 and V is TRBV11-2, with D perhaps matching TRBD2 (5 bases). CDR1 and CDR2 from the germline V gene are SGHAT and FQNNGV. The CDR3 extends over 15 amino acids. Trimming removed 0 bases from V and 6 bases from J, with 15 bases in between. DNA of the CDR3: TGTGCCAGCAGCTTAGAGAGGGTCGTTCTGGCCGAGCAGTACTTC. Its protein is CASSLERVVLAEQYF. Drawing the rest from reference TRBV11-2 and TRBJ2-7, the complete variable domain is EAGVAQSPRYKIIEKRQSVAFWCNPISGHATLYWYQQILGQGPKLLIQFQNNGVVDDSQLPKDRFSAERLKGVDSTLKIQPAKLEDSAVYLCASSLERVVLAEQYFGPGTRLTVT.

This clonotype was observed at least ten times. The V gene is TRBV28, the J gene TRBJ1-1, with TRBD1 matching over 8 bases. Germline V gene sequence: CDR1 MDHEN, CDR2 SYDVKM. V dropped 5 bases and J dropped 0; count of bases not matched to a gene: 8. The CDR3 is made up of 16 amino acids. CDR3 region: CASSPGTGNMNTEAFF. The DNA of the CDR3 is TGTGCCAGCAGTCCCGGGACAGGAAACATGAACACTGAAGCTTTCTTT.

This clonotype was counted ten times or more. The chain recombines TRBV7-3 with TRBJ1-5, with 11 positions matching TRBD1. CDR1 and CDR2 (germline): SGHTA, FQGTGA. This CDR3 is built from 18 residues. V shed 4 bases, J shed 2 bases, and the junction held 10 bases outside the gene matches. The CDR3 sequence is CASSCPRDRGIGNQPQHF. The CDR3 region has the DNA TGTGCCAGCAGCTGCCCCCGGGACAGGGGGATCGGCAATCAGCCCCAGCATTTT. The complete variable domain, with remaining parts taken from reference TRBV7-3 and TRBJ1-5, reads GAGVSQTPSNKVTEKGKYVELRCDPISGHTALYWYRQSLGQGPEFLIYFQGTGAADDSGLPNDRFFAVRPEGSVSTLKIQRTERGDSAVYLCASSCPRDRGIGNQPQHFGDGTRLSIL.

This clonotype was recorded many times. V and J are TRBV12-3 or TRBV12-4 and TRBJ2-7, with D perhaps assigned TRBD1 or TRBD2 (5 bases each). Deletions cut 3 bases from V and 2 bases from J, with 17 bases between. This CDR3 region has 16 residues. CDR3 in amino acids: CASSFRGGTATYEQYF. The CDR3 coding sequence is TGTGCCAGCAGTTTTAGGGGTGGGACGGCGACCTACGAGCAGTACTTC.

This clonotype was detected many times. The DNA of the CDR3 is TGTGCCACCCATAGCGGGACCACAGATACGCAGTATTTT. Its protein is CATHSGTTDTQYF. The chain joins TRBV10-3 to TRBJ2-3, with TRBD2 matching 8 bases. Germline V gene lookup returns CDR1 ENHRY and CDR2 SYGVKD. J gave up 2 bases and V 10 bases, and 5 bases lay outside the gene matches. The CDR3 extends over 13 amino acids.